A selection of T cell receptor beta chains follows, all from one sample in a study of cytomegalovirus exposure and HLA in healthy donors. Repertoires were generated with immunoSEQ multiplex PCR, while TCRdb's copy carries only in-frame clones and drops some. Seen here are tens of thousands of clones, 65% to 75% observed once, and the top ten hold 6% to 7%. Sequenced material: PBMCs. The receptor source for this set is a man aged 25-45 years in good health and CMV-seropositive. CDR3s include the opening cysteine and the closing phenylalanine or tryptophan. Each record gives: V gene, J gene, clone size, D gene, CDR3 DNA, CDR3 protein. The D gene is left open where the match is weak. Part of the rows lack a size; the others show once, few, many or a class for expanded clones.

TRBV7-2,TRBJ1-2,.,TRBD1,TGTGCCATAGGACAGGACGATGGCTACACCTTC,CAIGQDDGYTF
TRBV7-2,TRBJ2-7,.,TRBD1,TGTGCCAGCAGCCTAGGGACGTCCAGGGGGCACGAGCAGTACTTC,CASSLGTSRGHEQYF
TRBV7-6,TRBJ1-2,.,TRBD1,TGTGCCAGCAGCCGCCTGGACAGGGCGAACTATGGCTACACCTTC,CASSRLDRANYGYTF
TRBV6-4,TRBJ1-1,few,TRBD1,TGTGCCAGCAGTAAGACAGGGTGGGCTGAAGCTTTCTTT,CASSKTGWAEAFF
TRBV7-2,TRBJ2-3,.,.,TGTGCCAGCAGCCCTATGGATACGCAGTATTTT,CASSPMDTQYF
TRBV9,TRBJ2-7,.,TRBD1,TGTGCCAGCAGCGCGGGACAGGGTGGCGAGCAGTACTTC,CASSAGQGGEQYF
TRBV9,TRBJ2-7,.,.,TGTGCCAGCAGCGTAGGGGACTCCGTCGAGGAGCAGTACTTC,CASSVGDSVEEQYF
TRBV7-2,TRBJ2-7,.,.,TGTGCCAGCAGTCAACACCTCATCCGGGGTTACGAGCAGTACTTC,CASSQHLIRGYEQYF
TRBV28,TRBJ1-5,.,.,TGTGCCAGCAGTTTACCCTCTTGGGGGGTCTTATGGCCCCAGCATTTT,CASSLPSWGVLWPQHF
TRBV19,TRBJ2-1,.,TRBD1,TGTGCCAGTAGTACAGAATCCAGGGGGCCCTACAATGAGCAGTTCTTC,CASSTESRGPYNEQFF
TRBV9,TRBJ2-5,.,TRBD2,TGTGCCAGCTCTACAGCGGGGGGCAGGGAGACCCAGTACTTC,CASSTAGGRETQYF
TRBV10-3,TRBJ1-6,few,.,TGTGCCATCAACCGTCAGGTGGATTCACCCCTCCACTTT,CAINRQVDSPLHF
TRBV6-1,TRBJ1-3,few,TRBD1,TGTGCCAGCAGTGAAGGCAGGGGGCTAGGAAACACCATATATTTT,CASSEGRGLGNTIYF
TRBV4-2,TRBJ1-5,.,.,TGTGCCAGCAGCAAAACGGAATTCGGACAGCTAAATCAGCCCCAGCATTTT,CASSKTEFGQLNQPQHF
TRBV11-2,TRBJ2-7,.,.,TGTGCCAGCAGCTTAGTTGGACACCTCCGCTCCTACGAGCAGTACTTC,CASSLVGHLRSYEQYF
TRBV11-2,TRBJ2-2,.,.,TGTGCCAGCAGCTTAGTACTACCTGCGAACACCGGGGAGCTGTTTTTT,CASSLVLPANTGELFF
TRBV14,TRBJ1-2,.,.,TGTGCCAGCAGCCACCTAAGGGGCGTGGGAGGCTACACCTTC,CASSHLRGVGGYTF
TRBV29-1,TRBJ2-3,.,.,TGCAGCGTTGCGCTGAAGGGACTCACAGATACGCAGTATTTT,CSVALKGLTDTQYF
TRBV7-2,TRBJ1-1,.,TRBD1,TGTGCCAGCAGCTGGAAGGGGACAGGGAACACTGAAGCTTTCTTT,CASSWKGTGNTEAFF
TRBV30,TRBJ1-1,.,.,TGTGCCTGGAGTCAGGTCGCTGAAGCTTTCTTT,CAWSQVAEAFF
TRBV6-5,TRBJ1-3,.,.,TGTGCCAGCTCCCAGCCGGGTTCTGGAAACACCATATATTTT,CASSQPGSGNTIYF
TRBV30,TRBJ2-3,.,TRBD1,TGTGCCTGGAGTCTTAGGACAGGGCTCACAGATACGCAGTATTTT,CAWSLRTGLTDTQYF
TRBV7-9,TRBJ1-1,.,.,TGTGCCAGCAGCCCCATCGGGGACACTGAAGCTTTCTTT,CASSPIGDTEAFF
TRBV6-5,TRBJ2-1,.,.,TGTGCCACCACCACAAAACAGGCGACCAATGAGCAGTTCTTC,CATTTKQATNEQFF
TRBV2,TRBJ2-1,once,TRBD1,TGTGCCAGCAGCCAAGGGGGCTATGAGCAGTTCTTC,CASSQGGYEQFF
TRBV4-2,TRBJ1-4,.,.,TGTGCCAGCAGCCAAGATTTCCCGGGGGAATCAACTAATGAAAAACTGTTTTTT,CASSQDFPGESTNEKLFF
TRBV6-5,TRBJ2-3,.,TRBD2,TGTGCCAGCAGTTACTCAGTAGCGGGTACAGATACGCAGTATTTT,CASSYSVAGTDTQYF
TRBV2,TRBJ2-7,.,.,TGTGCCACCCGAGGGGGGGAAAACGAGCAGTACTTC,CATRGGENEQYF
TRBV6-5,TRBJ2-7,.,.,TGTGCCAGCAGTTTAACAGGACCCCCCTACGAGCAGTACTTC,CASSLTGPPYEQYF